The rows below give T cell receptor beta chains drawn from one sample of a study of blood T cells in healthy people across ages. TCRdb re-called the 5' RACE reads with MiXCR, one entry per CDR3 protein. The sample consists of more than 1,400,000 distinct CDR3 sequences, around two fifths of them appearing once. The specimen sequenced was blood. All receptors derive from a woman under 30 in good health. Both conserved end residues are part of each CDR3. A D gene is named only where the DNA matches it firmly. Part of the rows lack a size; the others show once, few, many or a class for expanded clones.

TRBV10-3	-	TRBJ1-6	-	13	TGTGCCATCAGTGACGTCGAGGGTTCACCCCTCCACTTT	CAISDVEGSPLHF
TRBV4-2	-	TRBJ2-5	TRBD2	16	TGTGCCAGCAGCCCACCGGGACTAGCGGGCCAAGAGACCCAGTACTTC	CASSPPGLAGQETQYF
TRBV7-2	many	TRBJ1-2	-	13	TGTGCCAGCAGACCGACAGGTCCATATGGCTACACCTTC	CASRPTGPYGYTF
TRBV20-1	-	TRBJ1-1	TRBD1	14	TGCAGTGCCGTACCACGGGACAGGAACACTGAAGCTTTCTTT	CSAVPRDRNTEAFF
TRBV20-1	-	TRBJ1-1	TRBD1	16	TGCAGTGCGCGTGGACAGGGCGCCTTAGGGAGGTTCGGGGCTTTCTTT	CSARGQGALGRFGAFF
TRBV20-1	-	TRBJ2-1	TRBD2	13	TGCAGTGCTCCGGGGGGGCTTGGGAATGAGCAGTTCTTC	CSAPGGLGNEQFF
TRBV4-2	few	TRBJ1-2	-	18	TGTGCCAGCAGCCAAGAGCTTATACGACATCCGGATTCTCCCGGCTACACCTTC	CASSQELIRHPDSPGYTF
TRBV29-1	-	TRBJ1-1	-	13	TGCAGCGTGTCAGGGGTGGGACGGACTGAAGCTTTCTTT	CSVSGVGRTEAFF
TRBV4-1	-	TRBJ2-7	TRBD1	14	TGCGCCAGCAGCGTCCGGGACAGGGGTTACGAGCAGTACTTC	CASSVRDRGYEQYF
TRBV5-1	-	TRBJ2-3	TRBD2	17	TGCGCCAGCAGCACTGGGACAGCTAGCGGGAGAGCAGATACGCAGTATTTT	CASSTGTASGRADTQYF
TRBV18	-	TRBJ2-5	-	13	TGTGCCAGCTCAACCGGACAGTATGAGACCCAGTACTTC	CASSTGQYETQYF
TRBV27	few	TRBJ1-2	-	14	TGTGCCAGCAGACTCGGGCCTTTCGCGGGTGGCTACACCTTC	CASRLGPFAGGYTF
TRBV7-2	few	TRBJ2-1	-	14	TGTGCCAGCAACGAGCTGAGCTCCTACAATGAGCAGTTCTTC	CASNELSSYNEQFF
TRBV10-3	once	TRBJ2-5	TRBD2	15	TGTGCCATCAGTGCGGCTAGCGGGGAACAACAGACCCAGTACTTC	CAISAASGEQQTQYF
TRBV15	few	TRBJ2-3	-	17	TGTGCCACCAGCAGAGATCTCCAGGGTTCTTTCACAGATACGCAGTATTTT	CATSRDLQGSFTDTQYF
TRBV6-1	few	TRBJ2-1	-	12	TGTGCCAGCCCCGGACAGAACAATGAGCAGTTCTTC	CASPGQNNEQFF
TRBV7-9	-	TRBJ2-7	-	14	TGTGCCAGCAGCTTATCGCCCAGGACGGGGGAGCAGTACTTC	CASSLSPRTGEQYF
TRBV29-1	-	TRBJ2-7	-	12	TGCAGCACCCAGGTGGGTAGCGACGAGCAGTACTTC	CSTQVGSDEQYF
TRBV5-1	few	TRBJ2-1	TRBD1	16	TGCGCCAGCAGCTCACCGGGACAGGGCGTTTACAATGAGCAGTTCTTC	CASSSPGQGVYNEQFF
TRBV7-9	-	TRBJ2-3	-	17	TGTGCCGGCGGCCCGCGACAGAAAACCACTAGCACAGATACGCAGTATTTT	CAGGPRQKTTSTDTQYF
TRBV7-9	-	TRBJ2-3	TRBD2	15	TGTGCCAGCGCCACTAGCGGAAGTTCAGGAGATACGCAGTATTTT	CASATSGSSGDTQYF
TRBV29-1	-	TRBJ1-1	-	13	TGCAGCGCCTTAAAACCTATGAACACTGAAGCTTTCTTT	CSALKPMNTEAFF
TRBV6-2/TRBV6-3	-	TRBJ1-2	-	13	TGTGCCAGCACCGATACAGGGAACTATGGCTACACCTTC	CASTDTGNYGYTF
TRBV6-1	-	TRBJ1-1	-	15	TGTGCCAGCAGGAGTCACAGGACCTTGAACACTGAAGCTTTCTTT	CASRSHRTLNTEAFF
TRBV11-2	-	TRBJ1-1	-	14	TGTGCCAGCAGCTTAAGGGCGGATAACACTGAAGCTTTCTTT	CASSLRADNTEAFF
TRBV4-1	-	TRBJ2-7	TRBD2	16	TGCGCCAGCAGCCAAGCTTCGGTAGCGGGGCCCTACGAGCAGTACTTC	CASSQASVAGPYEQYF
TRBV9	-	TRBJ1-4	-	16	TGTGCCAGCAGTGCCGGGACGGTAGCAACTAATGAAAAACTGTTTTTT	CASSAGTVATNEKLFF
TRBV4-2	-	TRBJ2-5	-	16	TGTGCCAGCAGCCAACTACTGGCGGGGTCCCAAGAGACCCAGTACTTC	CASSQLLAGSQETQYF
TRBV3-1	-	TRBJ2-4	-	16	TGTGCCAGCAGCCCGCAGCAGCGACGCGGGGAAAACATTCAGTACTTC	CASSPQQRRGENIQYF
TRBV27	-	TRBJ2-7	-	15	TGTGCCAGCAGTCCGGAGGGGTTCTCCTACAATGAGCAGTACTTC	CASSPEGFSYNEQYF
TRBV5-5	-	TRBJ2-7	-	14	TGTGCCAGCAGCACGGGCCCCAGAAATTACGAGCAGTACTTC	CASSTGPRNYEQYF
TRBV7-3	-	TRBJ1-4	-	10	TGTGCCAGCCCGGACTTACGACTGTTTTTT	CASPDLRLFF
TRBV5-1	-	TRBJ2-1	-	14	TGCGCCAGCAGCTTAGTCTCCCCAGAGGATGAGCAGTTCTTC	CASSLVSPEDEQFF
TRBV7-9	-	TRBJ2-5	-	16	TGTGCCAGCAGCTTAGTAGGAGGACTGCCCGGTGAGACCCAGTACTTC	CASSLVGGLPGETQYF
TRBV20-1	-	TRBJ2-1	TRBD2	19	TGCAGTGCTAGAGTTAGCGGGAGTTTCGTGGGTTACTCCTACAATGAGCAGTTCTTC	CSARVSGSFVGYSYNEQFF
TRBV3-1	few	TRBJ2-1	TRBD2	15	TGTGCCAGCAGCCCTGATAGCGGGAGTATGGATGAGCAGTTCTTC	CASSPDSGSMDEQFF
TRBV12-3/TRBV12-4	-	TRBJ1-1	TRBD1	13	TGTGCCAGCCGAGGACAGGCGAACACTGAAGCTTTCTTT	CASRGQANTEAFF
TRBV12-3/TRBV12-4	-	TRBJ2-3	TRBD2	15	TGTGCCAGCAGTTGGGGACTAGCGGGGGGAGATACGCAGTATTTT	CASSWGLAGGDTQYF
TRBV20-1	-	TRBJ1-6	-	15	TGCAGTGCTGAAACGCAGGGAACGGGCAATTCACCCCTCCACTTT	CSAETQGTGNSPLHF
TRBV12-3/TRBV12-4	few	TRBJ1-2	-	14	TGTGCCAGCAGTTTGGGGGACCGCAACTATGGCTACACCTTC	CASSLGDRNYGYTF
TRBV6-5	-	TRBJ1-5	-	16	TGTGCCAGCAGTTCCGGTCCGATGGGAGGGAGTCAGCCCCAGCATTTT	CASSSGPMGGSQPQHF
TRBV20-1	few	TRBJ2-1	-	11	TGCAGTGCGCCGCAGCACAATGAGCAGTTCTTC	CSAPQHNEQFF
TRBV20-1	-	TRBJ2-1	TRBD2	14	TGCAGCCCAGGGTCGACGGGAGGGAGTAATGAGCAGTTCTTC	CSPGSTGGSNEQFF
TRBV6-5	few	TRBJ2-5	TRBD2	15	TGTGCCAGCACCATCAGCGGGGGACTTCGGGAGACCCAGTACTTC	CASTISGGLRETQYF
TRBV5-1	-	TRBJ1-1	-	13	TGCGCCAGCAGCTTTGACTGGGGTAGGGAAGCTTTCTTT	CASSFDWGREAFF
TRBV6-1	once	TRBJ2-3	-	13	TGTGCCAGCAGTGGGACGGGTCGGGATACGCAGTATTTT	CASSGTGRDTQYF
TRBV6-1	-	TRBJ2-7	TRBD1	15	TGTGCCAGCAATTCGGGACAGGGGTGCTCCTACGAGCAGTACTTC	CASNSGQGCSYEQYF
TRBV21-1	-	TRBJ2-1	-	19	TGTGCCAGCAGCAAGTCCGGGGGGATAGCATGTCGGTCCTACAATGAGCAGTTCTTC	CASSKSGGIACRSYNEQFF